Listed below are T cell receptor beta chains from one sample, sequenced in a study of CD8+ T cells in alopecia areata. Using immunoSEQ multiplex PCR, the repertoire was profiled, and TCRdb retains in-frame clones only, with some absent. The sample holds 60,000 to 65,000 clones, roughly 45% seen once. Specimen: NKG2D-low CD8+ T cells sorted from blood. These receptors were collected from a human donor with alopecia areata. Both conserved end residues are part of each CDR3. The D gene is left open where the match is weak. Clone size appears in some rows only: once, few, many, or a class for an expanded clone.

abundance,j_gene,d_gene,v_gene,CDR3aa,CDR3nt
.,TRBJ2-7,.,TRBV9,CASRRTSRVPYEQYF,TGTGCCAGCAGGAGGACTTCCCGAGTTCCCTACGAGCAGTACTTC
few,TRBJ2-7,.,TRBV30,CAWSPGPSYEQYF,TGTGCCTGGAGTCCAGGTCCCTCCTACGAGCAGTACTTC
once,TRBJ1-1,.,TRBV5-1,CASSLDRGLGTEAFF,TGCGCCAGCAGCTTGGATCGGGGCTTGGGCACTGAAGCTTTCTTT
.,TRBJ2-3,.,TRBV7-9,CASSFFPTRNPDTQYF,TGTGCCAGCAGCTTCTTCCCCACCCGAAACCCAGATACGCAGTATTTT
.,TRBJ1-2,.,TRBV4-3,CASSQDRRAVNYGYTF,TGCGCCAGCAGCCAAGATCGCAGGGCGGTGAACTATGGCTACACCTTC
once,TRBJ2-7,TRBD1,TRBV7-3,CASSPDRGGYEQYF,TGTGCCAGCAGCCCCGACAGGGGAGGATACGAGCAGTACTTC
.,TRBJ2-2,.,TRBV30,CAWSQGEAGELFF,TGTGCCTGGAGCCAGGGGGAGGCCGGGGAGCTGTTTTTT
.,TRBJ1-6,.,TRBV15,CATSALGPSYNSPLHF,TGTGCCACCAGCGCCCTCGGACCGTCCTATAATTCACCCCTCCACTTT
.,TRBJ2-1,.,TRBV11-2,CASSLEWGNEQFF,TGTGCCAGCAGCTTAGAGTGGGGAAATGAGCAGTTCTTC
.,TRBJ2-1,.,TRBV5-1,CASSFGDEQFF,TGCGCCAGCAGCTTCGGGGATGAGCAGTTCTTC
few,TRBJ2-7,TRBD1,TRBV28,CASTISTGDEQYF,TGTGCCAGCACCATATCCACAGGGGACGAGCAGTACTTC
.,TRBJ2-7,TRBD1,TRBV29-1,CSVETGTGHREQYF,TGCAGCGTTGAAACCGGGACAGGGCATCGCGAGCAGTACTTC
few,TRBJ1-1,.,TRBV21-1,CASRPRGRYEAFF,TGTGCCAGCAGACCCAGGGGCCGATATGAAGCTTTCTTT
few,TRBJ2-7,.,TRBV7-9,CASSLWDTTSYEQYF,TGTGCCAGCAGCTTGTGGGACACCACGTCCTACGAGCAGTACTTC
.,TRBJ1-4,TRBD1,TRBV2,CASSAWTGNEKLFF,TGTGCCAGCAGTGCCTGGACAGGGAATGAAAAACTGTTTTTT
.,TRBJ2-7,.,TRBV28,CASSSYYEQYF,TGTGCCAGCAGCTCCTACTACGAGCAGTACTTC
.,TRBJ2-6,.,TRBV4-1,CASSQGGANVLTF,TGCGCCAGCAGCCAAGGTGGGGCCAACGTCCTGACTTTC
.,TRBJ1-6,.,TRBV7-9,CASSPLWGSYNSPLHF,TGTGCCAGCAGCCCACTCTGGGGCTCCTATAATTCACCCCTCCACTTT
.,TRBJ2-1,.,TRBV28,CASSLVGGTYNEQFF,TGTGCCAGCAGTTTGGTTGGGGGAACCTACAATGAGCAGTTCTTC
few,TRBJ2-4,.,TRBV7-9,CASSLAVGLAKNIQYF,TGTGCCAGCAGCTTAGCGGTAGGACTAGCCAAAAACATTCAGTACTTC
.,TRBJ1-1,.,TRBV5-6,CASSLVDGEGAEAFF,TGTGCCAGCAGCTTGGTGGACGGTGAGGGCGCTGAAGCTTTCTTT
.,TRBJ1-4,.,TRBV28,CASSLRTAVNEKLFF,TGTGCCAGCAGTTTACGGACAGCGGTGAATGAAAAACTGTTTTTT
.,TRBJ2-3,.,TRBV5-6,CASSLAGRSTQYF,TGTGCCAGCAGCTTGGCGGGTAGGAGTACGCAGTATTTT
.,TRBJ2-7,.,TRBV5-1,CASSPGGSYYEQYF,TGCGCCAGCAGCCCTGGCGGCAGCTACTACGAGCAGTACTTC
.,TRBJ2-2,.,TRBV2,CASTEPTGNTGELFF,TGTGCCAGCACCGAACCGACAGGGAACACCGGGGAGCTGTTTTTT
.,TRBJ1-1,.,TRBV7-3,CASSLHGGNTEAFF,TGTGCCAGCAGCTTACATGGCGGGAACACTGAAGCTTTCTTT
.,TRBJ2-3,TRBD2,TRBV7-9,CASSLAAGEPVDTQYF,TGTGCCAGCAGCTTAGCTGCGGGGGAGCCGGTGGATACGCAGTATTTT
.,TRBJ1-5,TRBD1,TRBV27,CASSLGPGQGGQPQHF,TGTGCCAGCAGTTTGGGGCCGGGACAGGGAGGACAGCCCCAGCATTTT
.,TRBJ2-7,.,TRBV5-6,CASSLTGIVYEQYF,TGTGCCAGCAGCTTGACAGGGATAGTTTACGAGCAGTACTTC
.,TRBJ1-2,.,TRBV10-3,CAIRTRDSLRASYGYTF,TGTGCCATCAGGACCCGAGATAGCCTCCGGGCGAGCTATGGCTACACCTTC